These 14 T cell receptor beta chains were all obtained from the same sample, sequenced in a study of T cell repertoires in cytomegalovirus infection. MiXCR was run by TCRdb on the reads, yielding one entry per CDR3 protein. The table shows 95,000 to 150,000 distinct CDR3 sequences, with around 32% occurring only once. Antigens of these TCRs are unknown. Sample: CD8+ T cells from cultured PBMCs, taken from culture after CMV antigen stimulation. The source of these receptors is a human donor in good health (CMV status not recorded). Some clones in this sample may be carry-over from other donors' samples.

V gene TRBV11-3 combines with J gene TRBJ2-1, with D possibly TRBD1 on 7 matching bases. CDR3 length: 15 amino acids. The V gene lost 5 bases and the J gene lost 6 bases, with 17 bases spanning the gap. Germline loops: CDR1 SGHNT, CDR2 YENEEA. The CDR3 loop is CASSGRGATGNEQFF. CDR3 nucleotide sequence: TGTGCCAGCAGCGGCAGGGGGGCTACGGGCAATGAGCAGTTCTTC.

There are many counts of this clonotype. CDR3 residues: CASSGGLRETQYF. Written as DNA, the CDR3 is TGTGCCAGCAGCGGGGGTCTAAGAGAGACCCAGTACTTC. The V and J genes are TRBV7-8 and TRBJ2-5; D possibly matches TRBD1 or TRBD2 (5 bases each). The CDR3 runs 13 residues. With 5 bases removed from V and 4 bases from J, the gap between germline ends came to 11 bases. Germline V gene sequence: CDR1 SGHVS, CDR2 FQNEAQ.

J is TRBJ2-1 and V is TRBV7-3, with D uncertain. V gave up 4 bases and J gave up 9 bases, with 13 bases separating them. Germline CDR1 reads SGHTA; CDR2 reads FQGTGA. The CDR3 totals 13 residues. CDR3 DNA: TGTGCCAGCAGCTCCCTCGCTAGTCCTGAGCAGTTCTTC. Its translation is CASSSLASPEQFF. The full variable domain, with the rest looked up from reference TRBV7-3 and TRBJ2-1, is GAGVSQTPSNKVTEKGKYVELRCDPISGHTALYWYRQSLGQGPEFLIYFQGTGAADDSGLPNDRFFAVRPEGSVSTLKIQRTERGDSAVYLCASSSLASPEQFFGPGTRLTVL.

The V call is TRBV6-1, the J call TRBJ1-2; 8 nucleotides line up with TRBD1. Trimming removed 6 bases from V and 1 base from J; junction bases left unmatched: 4. Germline CDR1 and CDR2: MNHNS and SASEGT. The CDR3 totals 14 residues. The CDR3: CASSATGDNYGYTF. DNA for the CDR3: TGTGCCAGCAGCGCGACAGGGGATAACTATGGCTACACCTTC.

This clonotype was observed a few times. The genes are TRBV2 and TRBJ1-6; D is ambiguous. The CDR3 totals 16 residues. Between the trimmed V and J ends, which lost 2 bases and 3 bases, there was a span of 11 bases. Germline V CDR1 and CDR2: SNHLY, FYNNEI. The CDR3 sequence is CASSETRVRYNSPLHF. The CDR3 DNA sequence: TGTGCCAGCAGTGAAACCCGGGTCCGCTATAATTCACCCCTCCACTTT.

In this sample, this clonotype turned up a few times. Here the CDR3 DNA reads TGTGCCAGCAGCTCCTGGACAGGGAACACTGAAGCTTTCTTT. Translating it yields CASSSWTGNTEAFF. The chain uses TRBV7-9 and TRBJ1-1; TRBD1 matches at 7 bases. Germline trimming cut 4 bases from V and 1 base from J; bases unmatched to any gene: 3. Looked up from germline, CDR1 is SEHNR and CDR2 is FQNEAQ (reference sequence). The CDR3 extends over 14 amino acids.

This sequence joins TRBV19 and TRBJ2-7; D tentatively reads TRBD1 or TRBD2 (6 bases each). The CDR3 runs to 14 residues. V lost 6 bases and J 4 bases, leaving 16 bases between the germline ends. CDR1 and CDR2 (germline): LNHDA, SQIVND (reference sequence). For the CDR3, the DNA is TGTGCCAGTAGCGCAAAGGAGGGGGTGTACGAGCAGTACTTC. Protein: CASSAKEGVYEQYF.

V usage is TRBV12-5 and J usage is TRBJ2-7, with 8 bases matching TRBD1. CDR1 LGHNT and CDR2 FRNRAP come from the germline V gene. The V and J ends lost 3 bases and 4 bases, in that order; junction bases with no gene match: 5. CDR3 length: 14 amino acids. CDR3 loop: CASGFGTGEYEQYF. CDR3 nucleotide sequence: TGTGCTAGTGGTTTCGGGACAGGAGAATACGAGCAGTACTTC.

This chain links TRBV4-1 with TRBJ2-7; possible D gene TRBD1, 6 bases. V was clipped by 4 bases and J by 2 bases, with 15 bases between them. The CDR3 totals 15 residues. The germline CDR1 and CDR2 sequences are MGHRA and YSYEKL. CDR3 sequence (DNA): TGCGCCAGCAGCCCTGTTCCAGGGGTTGCCTACGAGCAGTACTTC. It codes for CASSPVPGVAYEQYF.

This clonotype came up once. This chain links TRBV5-6 with TRBJ1-1, with D hard to call. The CDR3 runs to 15 residues. V was pared by 3 bases and J by 3 bases, with 15 bases between. Germline V gene lookup returns CDR1 SGHDT and CDR2 YYEEEE. CDR3 loop: CASSSITDGDTEAFF. DNA of the CDR3: TGTGCCAGCAGCTCCATAACTGATGGGGACACTGAAGCTTTCTTT.

This clonotype has just a few counts. The genes are TRBV2 and TRBJ1-6; no clear D gene. V was pared by 6 bases and J by 0 bases, with 12 bases between. This CDR3 comprises 16 residues. The germline gives CDR1 SNHLY, CDR2 FYNNEI. CDR3 bases: TGTGCCAGCAGCTTCCCCGACGGCTCCTATAATTCACCCCTCCACTTT. Amino acid sequence: CASSFPDGSYNSPLHF.

This clonotype was counted between two and nine times. The chain employs TRBV7-6 and TRBJ2-1; no firm D call. The CDR3 length is 12 residues. The V end was cut by 3 bases, the J end by 10 bases, with 10 bases between. The germline V gene encodes CDR1 SGHVS and CDR2 FNYEAQ. The DNA of the CDR3 is TGTGCCAGCAGCTTGACGGGCCAAGAGCAGTTCTTC. Its translation is CASSLTGQEQFF.

This clonotype was seen more than once but under ten times. This rearrangement joins TRBV7-8 to TRBJ2-3; D uncertain. There are 15 residues in the CDR3. From germline, CDR1 is SGHVS and CDR2 FQNEAQ. Between the trimmed V and J ends, which lost 3 bases and 4 bases, there was a span of 14 bases. The CDR3 region has the DNA TGTGCCAGCAGCTTCATAAGGGAATCGGCAGATACGCAGTATTTT. Amino acids: CASSFIRESADTQYF.

The chain has TRBV7-9 and TRBJ2-3; 7 nucleotides align to TRBD2. Trimming removed 3 bases from V and 6 bases from J; junction bases left unmatched: 6. CDR1 is SEHNR and CDR2 is FQNEAQ in the germline V gene (reference sequence). The CDR3 runs 14 residues. In nucleotides, the CDR3 is TGTGCCAGCAGCTTTGGACTAGATTCTGATACGCAGTATTTT. Amino acid sequence: CASSFGLDSDTQYF.